The clone carrying this T cell receptor beta chain showed up many times. Antigen: not known. Template switching introduced a universal primer site, and the cDNA bore unique molecular identifiers. MiXCR, run by TCRdb on the 5' RACE reads, gives a single entry per CDR3 protein. Of hundreds of thousands of distinct CDR3 sequences in the sample, 5.5% to 6.5% are singletons; the top ten hold about 2%. The data are from a study of identical twins. There are 12 residues in the CDR3. Germline lookup yields CDR1 KGHDR and CDR2 SFDVKD. V dropped 5 bases and J dropped 9; count of bases not matched to a gene: 3. Study-level findings and limits: Out-of-frame TCR alpha sharing in monozygotic twins exceeded recombination model predictions. Among beta out-of-frame sequences, excess sharing between twins appeared weaker. Out-of-frame alpha sequences shared by twins showed excess low generation probability.

The sample taken for sequencing was naive T cells sorted from blood. The V gene is TRBV24-1, the J gene TRBJ2-1, with 7 bases that match TRBD1. This clonotype originated in a man younger than 35 in good health. This CDR3 reads CATSGWDSEQFF. The CDR3 DNA is TGTGCCACCAGTGGTTGGGACAGTGAGCAGTTCTTC.